This passage covers 13 T cell receptor beta chains from one sample sequenced in a study of blood T cell repertoires in COVID-19. Assay used: immunoSEQ multiplex PCR; TCRdb lists only in-frame clones, some missing. The data hold more than 75,000 clones, with more than 70% observed a single time. What was sequenced was peripheral blood. The receptors were sampled from a man in his forties or fifties with COVID-19, enrolled during active disease.

This sequence joins TRBV24-1 and TRBJ2-4, with D possibly matching TRBD2 (5 bases). CDR1 and CDR2 from the germline V gene are KGHDR and SFDVKD. V was cut by 2 bases and J by 9 bases, with 10 bases left in between. This CDR3 is built from 13 residues. CDR3 amino acids: CATSDSGNSIQYF. The CDR3 DNA sequence: TGTGCCACCAGTGATTCGGGGAATAGCATTCAGTACTTC.

The J gene is TRBJ2-7, the V gene TRBV5-1, with TRBD1 matching over 10 bases. There are 14 residues in the CDR3. Unmatched junction bases numbered 4, after V lost 5 bases and J lost 2 bases. Germline lookup yields CDR1 SGHRS and CDR2 YFSETQ. CDR3 protein: CASRAGQGTYEQYF. DNA for the CDR3: TGCGCCAGCAGGGCGGGACAGGGGACCTACGAGCAGTACTTC.

This chain connects TRBV7-9 to TRBJ2-5; TRBD1 matches 7 bases. This CDR3 has 18 residues. Germline CDR1 is SEHNR and CDR2 is FQNEAQ (reference sequence). Germline trimming cut 2 bases from V and 2 bases from J; bases unmatched to any gene: 14. The DNA for the CDR3 is TGTGCCAGCAGCTTACCGCGACGGACAGGCGCCCAACAAGAGACCCAGTACTTC. It is translated as CASSLPRRTGAQQETQYF.

This clone has only a few counts. The DNA of the CDR3 is TGTGCCAGCAGTTTACAAACCGGGACTAGCGGGGGCTACGAGCAGTACTTC. Residues: CASSLQTGTSGGYEQYF. This chain connects TRBV3-1 (or the pseudogene TRBV3-2) to TRBJ2-7; 14 bases are shared with TRBD2. Unmatched junction bases numbered 10, after V lost 6 bases and J lost 3 bases. The CDR3 is 17 amino acids. From germline, CDR1 is LGHDT and CDR2 YNNKEL (reference sequence).

V and J are TRBV4-2 and TRBJ1-4, with 7 positions matching TRBD1. J gave up 10 bases and V 1 base, and 12 bases lay outside the gene matches. CDR3 size: 16 residues. CDR1 and CDR2 (germline): LGHNA, YNFKEQ. The CDR3 loop reads CASSQGLSQGRGKLFF. The CDR3 DNA sequence: TGTGCCAGCAGCCAAGGCTTGTCACAGGGGAGAGGAAAACTGTTTTTT.

This clone was detected only once. This chain links TRBV25-1 with TRBJ1-4; TRBD1 matches at 7 bases. The CDR3 consists of 17 residues. The junction had 13 bases not matched to a gene; V was cut back by 4 bases and J by 5 bases. The V gene's germline CDR1 is MGHDK and CDR2 SYGVNS. Here the CDR3 reads CASSALGWTGGNEKLFF. The DNA of the CDR3 is TGTGCCAGCAGTGCCCTGGGTTGGACAGGCGGGAATGAAAAACTGTTTTTT. The full variable domain, with the rest looked up from reference TRBV25-1 and TRBJ1-4, is EADIYQTPRYLVIGTGKKITLECSQTMGHDKMYWYQQDPGMELHLIHYSYGVNSTEKGDLSSESTVSRIRTEHFPLTLESARPSHTSQYLCASSALGWTGGNEKLFFGSGTQLSVL.

This sequence joins TRBV19 and TRBJ1-3; unclear D gene. V lost 1 base to trimming and J lost 5 bases, with 12 bases between them. This CDR3 region has 15 residues. Germline V gene data show CDR1 as LNHDA and CDR2 as SQIVND (reference sequence). The CDR3 here is CASSIVGRNRNTIYF. In nucleotides, the CDR3 is TGTGCCAGTAGTATAGTCGGCAGGAATCGAAACACCATATATTTT. Variable domain in full (rest from reference TRBV19 and TRBJ1-3): DGGITQSPKYLFRKEGQNVTLSCEQNLNHDAMYWYRQDPGQGLRLIYYSQIVNDFQKGDIAEGYSVSREKKESFPLTVTSAQKNPTAFYLCASSIVGRNRNTIYFGEGSWLTVV.

This clone has a handful of counts. The rearrangement uses TRBV27 and TRBJ1-1; 7 nucleotides match TRBD1. CDR1 MNHEY and CDR2 SMNVEV come from the germline V gene (reference sequence). This CDR3 contains 16 residues. The trim removed 0 bases at V and 4 bases at J, leaving 8 bases unmatched. CDR3 in amino acids: CASSLSSWDSGTEAFF. In DNA form, the CDR3 reads TGTGCCAGCAGTTTATCCTCCTGGGACAGCGGCACTGAAGCTTTCTTT.

This clone came up once. The CDR3 sequence is CASSQLWTSGGAHEQFF. CDR3 DNA: TGCGCCAGCAGCCAACTCTGGACTAGCGGGGGGGCTCATGAGCAGTTCTTC. The V call is TRBV4-1, the J call TRBJ2-1; TRBD2 matches 15 bases. The CDR3 runs 17 residues. The ends lost 2 bases at V and 8 bases at J; junction bases unmatched: 7. Looked up from germline, CDR1 is MGHRA and CDR2 is YSYEKL.

The chain has TRBV9 and TRBJ2-7, with D uncertain. The germline V gene encodes CDR1 SGDLS and CDR2 YYNGEE. The CDR3 has 15 amino acids. V was cut by 0 bases and J by 2 bases, with 12 bases left in between. The CDR3 region is CASSVAYGQTYEQYF. For the CDR3, the DNA is TGTGCCAGCAGCGTAGCTTATGGGCAGACCTACGAGCAGTACTTC.

This chain uses TRBV6-5 with TRBJ1-1; 8 bases match TRBD1. Germline CDR1 reads MNHEY; CDR2 reads SVGAGI. This CDR3 comprises 16 residues. V lost 4 bases, J lost 0 bases, and 7 bases stayed unmatched. The CDR3 here is CASSFGDRHMNTEAFF. The DNA of the CDR3 is TGTGCCAGCAGTTTTGGGGACAGGCACATGAACACTGAAGCTTTCTTT.

This chain uses TRBV19 with TRBJ1-1; D is unclear. The V gene's germline CDR1 is LNHDA and CDR2 SQIVND (reference sequence). The length of the CDR3 is 13 residues. V lost 5 bases and J lost 2, with 9 bases in between. CDR3 loop: CASSYGPNTEAFF. CDR3 bases: TGTGCCAGTAGTTATGGGCCCAACACTGAAGCTTTCTTT. Variable domain in full (rest from reference TRBV19 and TRBJ1-1): DGGITQSPKYLFRKEGQNVTLSCEQNLNHDAMYWYRQDPGQGLRLIYYSQIVNDFQKGDIAEGYSVSREKKESFPLTVTSAQKNPTAFYLCASSYGPNTEAFFGQGTRLTVV.

The V call is TRBV5-1, the J call TRBJ2-7; 9 positions match TRBD1. Germline V gives CDR1 SGHRS, CDR2 YFSETQ. Trimming took 1 base from V and 4 from J; bases not matched to a gene: 6. The CDR3 is 15 amino acids. CDR3 bases: TGCGCCAGCAGCTTGTCGGGACAGGGTTTATACGAGCAGTACTTC. As protein: CASSLSGQGLYEQYF.